Below are 10 T cell receptor beta chains sequenced from a single sample in a study of T-cell reconstitution after alpha-beta-depleted transplantation in children (dated by TCRdb to 2016 to 2017). Per the publication, the treatment or condition label means: allogeneic hematopoietic cell transplantation with graft depleted of TCRalphabeta T cells and CD19 B cells. The receptor library was made with PCR. For sequencing, an Illumina HiSeq 2500 was employed. TCR library preparation used molecular barcoding, with unique molecular identifiers applied to normalize quantification of the TCRbeta repertoire. The raw public reads went through TCRdb reprocessing: fastp at Q25, MiXCR clone calling, in-frame beta chains kept. When rows share a CDR3 protein, they turn into one entry using the most common DNA and genes. The sample table lists 120,000 or so distinct CDR3 sequences, around 23% of them with a count of one. The leading ten clones occupy over 9.5% of the sample.

The sequenced sample was PBMCs, mostly from graft donor cells, obtained 180 days after TCRalphabeta/CD19-depleted stem cell transplant. The source of these receptors is a male patient between 2 and 9 years old who had a stem cell transplant for chronic granulomatous disease, so the T cells may come from the graft donor.

This clonotype was counted many times. The CDR3 loop reads CSATRGPSGANVLTF. The CDR3, as DNA: TGCAGTGCTACCCGTGGACCATCTGGGGCCAACGTCCTGACTTTC. The V gene is TRBV20-1, the J gene TRBJ2-6; no definite D call. V lost 4 bases to trimming and J lost 1 base, with 11 bases between them. Germline V gene lookup returns CDR1 DFQATT and CDR2 SNEGSKA (reference sequence). The CDR3 has 15 residues.

A few counts support this clonotype. CDR3 residues: CASSLGENTEAFF. The CDR3 DNA follows: TGTGCCAGCAGCTTAGGGGAGAACACTGAAGCTTTCTTT. The chain joins TRBV7-9 to TRBJ1-1; D not resolved. V was shortened by 1 base and J by 1 base, with 4 bases between the two germline ends. The germline V gene encodes CDR1 SEHNR and CDR2 FQNEAQ (reference sequence). The CDR3 covers 13 residues.

The chain uses TRBV25-1 and TRBJ2-2, with D tentatively TRBD2 (6 bases). The V end was cut by 4 bases, the J end by 6 bases, with 12 bases between. Germline V gene lookup returns CDR1 MGHDK and CDR2 SYGVNS. This CDR3 spans 14 amino acids. CDR3 amino acids: CASSAAGTPGELFF. DNA for the CDR3: TGTGCCAGCAGTGCCGCCGGGACTCCCGGGGAGCTGTTTTTT.

This clonotype has a count of ten or more. J is TRBJ1-6 and V is TRBV12-3 or TRBV12-4; 9 positions match TRBD1. The CDR3 totals 13 residues. V gave up 6 bases and J gave up 8 bases; unmatched junction bases: 2. For the CDR3, the DNA is TGTGCCAGCAGCACAGGGGGCCATTCACCCCTCCACTTT. It encodes CASSTGGHSPLHF.

The chain uses TRBV20-1 and TRBJ2-5; D is perhaps TRBD2 (6 bases). The CDR3 totals 14 residues. Between the trimmed V and J ends, which lost 3 bases and 5 bases, there was a span of 16 bases. The germline V gene has CDR1 DFQATT and CDR2 SNEGSKA (reference sequence). This chain's CDR3 is CSASVETSQETQYF. The CDR3 DNA reads TGCAGTGCTAGTGTGGAGACTAGTCAGGAGACCCAGTACTTC.

This clonotype was counted many times. Germline and junction disagree at one end, which may indicate a read error. V usage is TRBV10-3 and J usage is TRBJ2-5, with 9 bases identical to TRBD2. The length of the CDR3 is 13 residues. Per the germline V gene, CDR1 is ENHRY and CDR2 is SYGVKD. CDR3 coding DNA: TGCGCCATCAGCGGGACTAGCTTAGAGACCCAGTACTTC. This translates into CAISGTSLETQYF.

V is TRBV27 and J is TRBJ1-1; tentative D call: TRBD1 (5 bases). The germline CDR1 and CDR2 sequences are MNHEY and SMNVEV (reference sequence). This CDR3 comprises 16 residues. V gave up 4 bases and J gave up 0 bases, with 15 bases separating them. The CDR3 DNA is TGTGCCAGCAGTTCCTACCCGGGACGGATGAACACTGAAGCTTTCTTT. It encodes CASSSYPGRMNTEAFF.

This clonotype occurred many times. The rearrangement uses TRBV5-1 and TRBJ2-1; a weak D match, TRBD1 (5 bases). The CDR3 consists of 12 residues. CDR1 and CDR2 (germline): SGHRS, YFSETQ. V gave up 3 bases and J gave up 6 bases, with 7 bases separating them. In nucleotides, the CDR3 is TGCGCCAGCAGCTCCGACAGCAATGAGCAGTTCTTC. Translating it yields CASSSDSNEQFF.

In its sample, this clonotype was seen many times. J is TRBJ2-1 and V is TRBV4-2; TRBD1 agrees at 9 bases. The V and J ends lost 0 bases and 4 bases, in that order; junction bases with no gene match: 7. CDR1 is LGHNA, CDR2 YNFKEQ, per germline. This CDR3 comprises 17 residues. The CDR3 sequence: CASSQDQGQGTYNEQFF. The CDR3 nucleotides read TGTGCCAGCAGCCAAGATCAGGGACAGGGCACATACAATGAGCAGTTCTTC.

This clonotype was recorded many times. The rearrangement uses TRBV5-6 and TRBJ2-7; D ambiguous. The V and J ends lost 3 bases and 6 bases respectively, with 13 bases between them. Germline loops: CDR1 SGHDT, CDR2 YYEEEE. CDR3 length equals 13 residues. This chain's CDR3 is CASSYLSGPEQYF. CDR3 DNA: TGTGCCAGCAGCTATTTGTCGGGCCCCGAGCAGTACTTC. Using reference TRBV5-6 and TRBJ2-7 for the parts outside the CDR3, the full variable domain is DAGVTQSPTHLIKTRGQQVTLRCSPKSGHDTVSWYQQALGQGPQFIFQYYEEEERQRGNFPDRFSGHQFPNYSSELNVNALLLGDSALYLCASSYLSGPEQYFGPGTRLTVT.